The entry below describes one T cell receptor (beta chain). Its antigen is not identified. Deletions cut 5 bases from V and 0 bases from J, with 1 base between. Germline values: CDR1 WSHSY, CDR2 SAAADI. This CDR3 contains 11 residues. The sample originates from a study of chemoradiotherapy in HPV16-positive cancers. Study conclusions and caveats: In HPV16-positive patients, HPV-responsive T-cell expansion tracked better recurrence-free survival. Candidate HPV-specific clones and E7-related TCR motifs grew in tumor during treatment. HPV-specific T cells were functionally defined from only a couple of HPV16-positive patients.

Some clones are missing from TCRdb's copy, which holds only in-frame ones; the method was immunoSEQ multiplex PCR. The table includes about 14,000 clones, approximately 75% detected once. This clonotype originated in a human donor with HPV-associated anogenital cancer. This chain connects TRBV10-2 to TRBJ1-1; no clear D gene. Collection took place from a patient who underwent chemoradiotherapy. The CDR3 region has the DNA TGCGCCAGCAGTATGAACACTGAAGCTTTCTTT. Translation gives CASSMNTEAFF.